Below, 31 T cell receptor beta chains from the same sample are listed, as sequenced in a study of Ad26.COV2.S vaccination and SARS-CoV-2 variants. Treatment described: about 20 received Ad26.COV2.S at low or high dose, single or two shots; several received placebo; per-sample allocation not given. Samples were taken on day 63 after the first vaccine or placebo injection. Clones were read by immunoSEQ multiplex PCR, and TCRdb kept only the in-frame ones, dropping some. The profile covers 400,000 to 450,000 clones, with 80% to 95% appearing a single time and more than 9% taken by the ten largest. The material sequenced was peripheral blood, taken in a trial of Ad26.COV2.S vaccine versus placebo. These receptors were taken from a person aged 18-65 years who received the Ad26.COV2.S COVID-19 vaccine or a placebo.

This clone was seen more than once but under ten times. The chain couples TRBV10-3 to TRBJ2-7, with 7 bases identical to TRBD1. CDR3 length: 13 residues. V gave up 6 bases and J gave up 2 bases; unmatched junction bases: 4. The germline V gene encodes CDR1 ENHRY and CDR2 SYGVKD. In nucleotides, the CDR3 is TGTGCCATCAGAAGACAGGGTACCTACGAGCAGTACTTC. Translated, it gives CAIRRQGTYEQYF.

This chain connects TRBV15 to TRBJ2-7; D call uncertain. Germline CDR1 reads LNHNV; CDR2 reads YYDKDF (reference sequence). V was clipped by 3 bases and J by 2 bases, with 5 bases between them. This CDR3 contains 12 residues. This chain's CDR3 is CATSRDTYEQYF. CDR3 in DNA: TGTGCCACCAGCAGGGATACCTACGAGCAGTACTTC.

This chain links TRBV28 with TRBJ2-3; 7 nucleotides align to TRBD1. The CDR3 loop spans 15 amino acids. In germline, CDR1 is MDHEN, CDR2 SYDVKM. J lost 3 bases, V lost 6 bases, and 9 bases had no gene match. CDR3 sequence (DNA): TGTGCCAGCAGCCTCCAGGGGGACGGGACAGATACGCAGTATTTT. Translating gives CASSLQGDGTDTQYF. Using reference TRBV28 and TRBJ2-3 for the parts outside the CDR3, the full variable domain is DVKVTQSSRYLVKRTGEKVFLECVQDMDHENMFWYRQDPGLGLRLIYFSYDVKMKEKGDIPEGYSVSREKKERFSLILESASTNQTSMYLCASSLQGDGTDTQYFGPGTRLTVL.

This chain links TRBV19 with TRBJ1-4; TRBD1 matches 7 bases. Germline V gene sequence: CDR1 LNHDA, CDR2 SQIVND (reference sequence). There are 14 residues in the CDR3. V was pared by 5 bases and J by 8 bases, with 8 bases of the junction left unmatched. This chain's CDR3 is CASSAQGPGEKLFF. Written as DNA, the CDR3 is TGTGCCAGTAGTGCACAGGGGCCGGGAGAAAAACTGTTTTTT.

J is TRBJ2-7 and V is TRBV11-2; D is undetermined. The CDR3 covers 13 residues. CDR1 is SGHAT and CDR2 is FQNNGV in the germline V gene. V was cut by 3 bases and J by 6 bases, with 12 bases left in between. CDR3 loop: CASSFSRASEQYF. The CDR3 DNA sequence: TGTGCCAGCAGCTTTAGCCGGGCATCCGAGCAGTACTTC.

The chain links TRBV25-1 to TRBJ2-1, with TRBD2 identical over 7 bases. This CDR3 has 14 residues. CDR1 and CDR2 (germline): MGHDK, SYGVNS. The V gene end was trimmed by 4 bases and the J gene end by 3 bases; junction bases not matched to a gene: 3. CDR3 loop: CASSAPGGYNEQFF. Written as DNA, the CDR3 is TGTGCCAGCAGTGCCCCGGGGGGCTACAATGAGCAGTTCTTC.

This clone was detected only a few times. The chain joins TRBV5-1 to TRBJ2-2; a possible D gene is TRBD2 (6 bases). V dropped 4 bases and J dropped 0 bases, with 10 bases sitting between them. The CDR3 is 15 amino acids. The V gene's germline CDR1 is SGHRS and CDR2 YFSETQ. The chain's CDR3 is CASSPRRANTGELFF. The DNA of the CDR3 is TGCGCCAGCAGCCCCAGGAGGGCGAACACCGGGGAGCTGTTTTTT.

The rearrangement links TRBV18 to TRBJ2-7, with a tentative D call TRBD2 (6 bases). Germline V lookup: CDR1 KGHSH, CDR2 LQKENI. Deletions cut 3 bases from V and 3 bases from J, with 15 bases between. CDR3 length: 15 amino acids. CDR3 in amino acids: CASSPLGTLIYEQYF. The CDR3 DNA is TGTGCCAGCTCACCCCTCGGGACTTTAATCTACGAGCAGTACTTC.

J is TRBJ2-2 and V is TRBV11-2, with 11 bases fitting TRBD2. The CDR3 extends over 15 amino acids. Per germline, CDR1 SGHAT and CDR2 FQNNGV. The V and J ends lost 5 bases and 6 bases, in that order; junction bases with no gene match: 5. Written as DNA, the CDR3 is TGTGCCAGCAGCGCCGGGACTAGCGGACCCGGGGAGCTGTTTTTT. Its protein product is CASSAGTSGPGELFF.

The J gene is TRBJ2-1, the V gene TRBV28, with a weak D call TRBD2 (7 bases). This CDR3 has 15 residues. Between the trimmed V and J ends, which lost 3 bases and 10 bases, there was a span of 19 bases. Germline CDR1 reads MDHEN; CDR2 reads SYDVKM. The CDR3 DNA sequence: TGTGCCAGCAGTTTTCTAGGGGGAGGGCCAAGCGAGCAGTTCTTC. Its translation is CASSFLGGGPSEQFF. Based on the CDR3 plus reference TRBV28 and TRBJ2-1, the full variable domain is DVKVTQSSRYLVKRTGEKVFLECVQDMDHENMFWYRQDPGLGLRLIYFSYDVKMKEKGDIPEGYSVSREKKERFSLILESASTNQTSMYLCASSFLGGGPSEQFFGPGTRLTVL.

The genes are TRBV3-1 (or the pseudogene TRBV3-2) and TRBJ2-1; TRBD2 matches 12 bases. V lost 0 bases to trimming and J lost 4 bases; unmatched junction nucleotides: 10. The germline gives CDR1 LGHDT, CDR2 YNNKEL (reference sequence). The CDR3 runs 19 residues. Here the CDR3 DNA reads TGTGCCAGCAGCCAAGATACCCGCCGAGGGACTAGCGGGTACAATGAGCAGTTCTTC. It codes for CASSQDTRRGTSGYNEQFF.

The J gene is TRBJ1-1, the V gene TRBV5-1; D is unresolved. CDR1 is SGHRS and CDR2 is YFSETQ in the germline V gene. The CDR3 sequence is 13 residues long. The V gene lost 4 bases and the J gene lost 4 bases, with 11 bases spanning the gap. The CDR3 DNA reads TGCGCCAGCAGCCCGACGGTGAGCACTGAAGCTTTCTTT. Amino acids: CASSPTVSTEAFF. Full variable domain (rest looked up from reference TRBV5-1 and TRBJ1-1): KAGVTQTPRYLIKTRGQQVTLSCSPISGHRSVSWYQQTPGQGLQFLFEYFSETQRNKGNFPGRFSGRQFSNSRSEMNVSTLELGDSALYLCASSPTVSTEAFFGQGTRLTVV.

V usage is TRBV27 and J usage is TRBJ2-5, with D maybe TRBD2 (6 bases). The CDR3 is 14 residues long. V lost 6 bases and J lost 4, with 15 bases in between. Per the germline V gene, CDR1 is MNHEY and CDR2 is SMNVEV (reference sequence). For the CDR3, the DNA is TGTGCCAGCAGCTCCCTCACCGGGGGAGAGACCCAGTACTTC. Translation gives CASSSLTGGETQYF.

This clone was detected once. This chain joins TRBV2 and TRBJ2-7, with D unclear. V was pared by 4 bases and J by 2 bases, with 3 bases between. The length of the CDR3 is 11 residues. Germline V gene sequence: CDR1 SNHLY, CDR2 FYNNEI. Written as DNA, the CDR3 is TGTGCCAGCAGTGTAGCCTACGAGCAGTACTTC. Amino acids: CASSVAYEQYF.

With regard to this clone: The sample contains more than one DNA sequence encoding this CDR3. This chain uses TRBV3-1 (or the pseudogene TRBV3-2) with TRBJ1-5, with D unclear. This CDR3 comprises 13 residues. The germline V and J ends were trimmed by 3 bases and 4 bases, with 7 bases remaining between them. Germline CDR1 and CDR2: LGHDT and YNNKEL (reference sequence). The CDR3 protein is CASSHGGNQPQHF. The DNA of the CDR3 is TGTGCCAGCAGCCACGGCGGAAATCAGCCCCAGCATTTT.

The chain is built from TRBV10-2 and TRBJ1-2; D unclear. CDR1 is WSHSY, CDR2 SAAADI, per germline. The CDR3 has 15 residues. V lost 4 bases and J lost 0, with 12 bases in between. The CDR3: CASSATRSPNYGYTF. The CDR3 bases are TGCGCCAGCAGTGCAACAAGAAGTCCTAACTATGGCTACACCTTC.

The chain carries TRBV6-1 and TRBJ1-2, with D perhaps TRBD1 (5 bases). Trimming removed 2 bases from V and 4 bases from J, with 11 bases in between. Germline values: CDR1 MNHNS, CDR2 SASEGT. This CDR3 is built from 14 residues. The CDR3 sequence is CASSEWQGPYGYTF. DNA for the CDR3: TGTGCCAGCAGTGAATGGCAGGGCCCCTATGGCTACACCTTC.

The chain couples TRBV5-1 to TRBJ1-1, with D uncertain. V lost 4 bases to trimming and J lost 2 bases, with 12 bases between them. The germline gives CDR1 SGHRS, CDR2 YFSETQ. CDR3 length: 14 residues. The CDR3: CASSPRTGNTEAFF. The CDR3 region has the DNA TGCGCCAGCAGCCCGAGGACGGGAAACACTGAAGCTTTCTTT.

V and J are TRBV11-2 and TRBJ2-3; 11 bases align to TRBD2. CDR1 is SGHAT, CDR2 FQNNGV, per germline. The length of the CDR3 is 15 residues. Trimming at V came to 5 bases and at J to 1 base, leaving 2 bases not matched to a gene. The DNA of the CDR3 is TGTGCCAGCAGCCGACTAGCGGGACGCACAGATACGCAGTATTTT. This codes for CASSRLAGRTDTQYF.

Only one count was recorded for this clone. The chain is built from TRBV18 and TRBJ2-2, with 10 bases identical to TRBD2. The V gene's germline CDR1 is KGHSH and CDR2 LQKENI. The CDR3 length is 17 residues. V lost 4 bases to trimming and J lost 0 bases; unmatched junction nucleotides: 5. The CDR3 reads CASSRLAGPPNTGELFF. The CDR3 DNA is TGTGCCAGCTCACGACTAGCGGGCCCCCCGAACACCGGGGAGCTGTTTTTT.

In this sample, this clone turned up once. DNA of the CDR3: TGTGCCAGCCAGGGAACCTACGAGCAGTACTTC. Amino acids: CASQGTYEQYF. This rearrangement joins TRBV12-3 or TRBV12-4 to TRBJ2-7; D is perhaps TRBD1 (5 bases). Trimming stripped 8 bases from V and 2 bases from J, with 7 bases between. The CDR3 is 11 residues long.

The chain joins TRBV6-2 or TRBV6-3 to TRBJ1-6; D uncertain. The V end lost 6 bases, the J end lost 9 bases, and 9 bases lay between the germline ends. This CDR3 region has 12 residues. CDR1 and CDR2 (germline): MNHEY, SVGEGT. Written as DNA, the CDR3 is TGTGCCAGCAGCTCGGGGTCTTCACCCCTCCACTTT. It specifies CASSSGSSPLHF.

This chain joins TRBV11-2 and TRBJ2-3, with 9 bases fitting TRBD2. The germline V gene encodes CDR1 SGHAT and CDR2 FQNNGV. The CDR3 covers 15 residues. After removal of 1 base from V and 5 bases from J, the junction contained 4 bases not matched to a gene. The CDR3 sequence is CASSLGREGRDTQYF. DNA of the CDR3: TGTGCCAGCAGCTTAGGGCGGGAGGGCAGAGATACGCAGTATTTT.

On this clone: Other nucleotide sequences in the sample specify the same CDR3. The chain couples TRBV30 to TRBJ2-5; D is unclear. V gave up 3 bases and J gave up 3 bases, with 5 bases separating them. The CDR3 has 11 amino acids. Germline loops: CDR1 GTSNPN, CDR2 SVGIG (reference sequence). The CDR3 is CAWSDKETQYF. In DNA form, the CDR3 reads TGTGCCTGGAGCGATAAAGAGACCCAGTACTTC. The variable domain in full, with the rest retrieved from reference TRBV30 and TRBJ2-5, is SQTIHQWPATLVQPVGSPLSLECTVEGTSNPNLYWYRQAAGRGLQLLFYSVGIGQISSEVPQNLSASRPQDRQFILSSKKLLLSDSGFYLCAWSDKETQYFGPGTRLLVL.

In DNA form, the CDR3 reads TGTGCCACCATCGCGTTCGGGACAGGGAGTTCTGAAGCTTTCTTT. Translated: CATIAFGTGSSEAFF. The V and J genes are TRBV2 and TRBJ1-1, with 9 bases matching TRBD1. After removal of 10 bases from V and 6 bases from J, the junction contained 15 bases not matched to a gene. The CDR3 is 15 residues long. Germline assignment: CDR1 SNHLY and CDR2 FYNNEI.

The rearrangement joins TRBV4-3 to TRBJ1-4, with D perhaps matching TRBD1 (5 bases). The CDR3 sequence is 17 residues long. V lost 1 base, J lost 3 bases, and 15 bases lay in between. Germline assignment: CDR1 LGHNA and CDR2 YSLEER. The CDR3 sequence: CASSQGRAGTANEKLFF. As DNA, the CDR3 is TGCGCCAGCAGCCAAGGCAGGGCGGGGACGGCTAATGAAAAACTGTTTTTT.

The CDR3 nucleotides read TGTGCCAGCAGCTTACCCCCCGGGACTTTTATGAACACTGAAGCTTTCTTT. Translation gives CASSLPPGTFMNTEAFF. The V and J genes are TRBV7-2 and TRBJ1-1, with D perhaps TRBD1 (5 bases). Germline CDR1 reads SGHTA; CDR2 reads FQGNSA. V was cut by 2 bases and J by 0 bases, with 16 bases left in between. This CDR3 has 17 amino acids.

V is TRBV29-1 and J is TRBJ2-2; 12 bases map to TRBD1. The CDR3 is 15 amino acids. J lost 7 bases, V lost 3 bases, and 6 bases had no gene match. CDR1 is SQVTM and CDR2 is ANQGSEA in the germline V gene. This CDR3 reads CSVDTGTGGVGELFF. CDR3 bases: TGCAGCGTTGATACCGGGACAGGGGGCGTCGGGGAGCTGTTTTTT.

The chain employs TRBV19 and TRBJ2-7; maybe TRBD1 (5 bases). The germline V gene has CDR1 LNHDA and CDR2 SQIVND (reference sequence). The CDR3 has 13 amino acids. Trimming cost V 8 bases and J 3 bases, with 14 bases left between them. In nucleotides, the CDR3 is TGTGCCAGTTCAGGCACAGGTGGCTACGAGCAGTACTTC. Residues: CASSGTGGYEQYF.

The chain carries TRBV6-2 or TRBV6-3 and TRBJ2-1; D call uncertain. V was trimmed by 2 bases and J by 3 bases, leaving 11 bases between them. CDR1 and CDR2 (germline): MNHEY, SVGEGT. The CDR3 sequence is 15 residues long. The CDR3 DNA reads TGTGCCAGCAGTTACCTAGGGTACAACTACAATGAGCAGTTCTTC. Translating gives CASSYLGYNYNEQFF.

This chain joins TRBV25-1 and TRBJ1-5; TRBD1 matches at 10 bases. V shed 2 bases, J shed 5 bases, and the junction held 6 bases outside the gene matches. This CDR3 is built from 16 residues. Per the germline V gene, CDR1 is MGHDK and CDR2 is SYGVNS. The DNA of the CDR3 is TGTGCCAGCAGTGAAATGGGTGGGACAGGGGATCAGCCCCAGCATTTT. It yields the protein CASSEMGGTGDQPQHF.